These 14 T cell receptor beta chains share one sample of origin, sequenced in a study of blood T cell repertoires in COVID-19. The data were produced by immunoSEQ multiplex PCR, yet TCRdb's version contains in-frame clones alone and is incomplete. The sample consists of 150,000 or so clones, roughly 80% of them appearing once. Sequenced input: peripheral blood. Receptor source: a woman between 55 and 75 years old with acute or convalescent COVID-19.

J is TRBJ1-6 and V is TRBV18; possibly TRBD1 for D (5 bases). This CDR3 comprises 15 residues. Trimming took off 3 bases at V and 4 bases at J, with 10 bases between the two ends. CDR1 and CDR2 (germline): KGHSH, LQKENI. DNA for the CDR3: TGTGCCAGCTCACCTCGGGACTCATATAATTCACCCCTCCACTTT. Translated, it gives CASSPRDSYNSPLHF.

This sequence joins TRBV3-1 (or the pseudogene TRBV3-2) and TRBJ2-7; a possible D gene is TRBD2 (6 bases). Between the trimmed V and J ends, which lost 1 base and 3 bases, there was a span of 7 bases. Germline values: CDR1 LGHDT, CDR2 YNNKEL (reference sequence). The CDR3 is made up of 13 amino acids. CDR3 coding DNA: TGTGCCAGCAGCCAAGGGCGGGGCTACGAGCAGTACTTC. Amino acid sequence: CASSQGRGYEQYF.

This chain uses TRBV4-2 with TRBJ2-1; no reliable D call. Germline CDR1 LGHNA, CDR2 YNFKEQ. CDR3 size: 15 residues. V dropped 0 bases and J dropped 4 bases, with 10 bases sitting between them. This CDR3 is CASSQEGALYNEQFF. DNA of the CDR3: TGTGCCAGCAGCCAAGAAGGAGCTCTATACAATGAGCAGTTCTTC.

The chain employs TRBV27 and TRBJ2-5; 7 positions match TRBD2. Germline-derived CDR1 and CDR2 are MNHEY and SMNVEV (reference sequence). This CDR3 spans 15 amino acids. After removal of 3 bases from V and 7 bases from J, the junction contained 11 bases not matched to a gene. DNA of the CDR3: TGTGCCAGCAGTTTCGCGGGAGCCGGGCGCGCGACCCAGTACTTC. Its protein product is CASSFAGAGRATQYF.

The V call is TRBV6-4, the J call TRBJ1-4; no clear D gene. CDR3 length: 15 residues. V was pared by 4 bases and J by 2 bases, with 11 bases between. CDR1 is MRHNA, CDR2 SNTAGT, per germline. DNA of the CDR3: TGTGCCAGCAGTGTTGGTAGAGGCACTAATGAAAAACTGTTTTTT. Translation: CASSVGRGTNEKLFF.

The V call is TRBV6-5, the J call TRBJ2-1, with 7 positions matching TRBD2. Germline-derived CDR1 and CDR2 are MNHEY and SVGAGI. V shed 6 bases and J 4 bases; nucleotides not matched to a gene: 6. The CDR3 spans 14 residues. CDR3 bases: TGTGCCAGCAGAGCGGGCGGGGGTTACAATGAGCAGTTCTTC. Its translation is CASRAGGGYNEQFF.

This chain uses TRBV25-1 with TRBJ1-4, with 10 bases matching TRBD1. J was trimmed by 7 bases and V by 6 bases; bases with no gene match: 5. CDR3 length: 14 amino acids. Germline CDR1 MGHDK, CDR2 SYGVNS. DNA of the CDR3: TGTGCCAGCAGCCGGGGACAGGGGCGTGAAAAACTGTTTTTT. It specifies CASSRGQGREKLFF. The full variable domain, rest sourced from reference TRBV25-1 and TRBJ1-4, is EADIYQTPRYLVIGTGKKITLECSQTMGHDKMYWYQQDPGMELHLIHYSYGVNSTEKGDLSSESTVSRIRTEHFPLTLESARPSHTSQYLCASSRGQGREKLFFGSGTQLSVL.

This rearrangement joins TRBV7-2 to TRBJ1-3; D uncertain. The CDR3 runs 13 residues. Germline-derived CDR1 and CDR2 are SGHTA and FQGNSA. V lost 7 bases, J lost 2 bases, and 9 bases lay in between. The CDR3 nucleotides read TGTGCCAGCACCCGAACACCTGGAAACACCATATATTTT. This translates into CASTRTPGNTIYF.

This clone was counted a few times. The rearrangement uses TRBV24-1 and TRBJ2-2; 7 bases are shared with TRBD1. Germline CDR1 is KGHDR and CDR2 is SFDVKD. The CDR3 extends over 16 amino acids. V was pared by 3 bases and J by 5 bases, with 8 bases of the junction left unmatched. Here the CDR3 DNA reads TGTGCCACCAGTGATCCCGGGGCAGGGGGAACCGGGGAGCTGTTTTTT. This sequence encodes CATSDPGAGGTGELFF.

The gene calls are TRBV29-1 and TRBJ2-2; perhaps TRBD1 as D (6 bases). In germline, CDR1 is SQVTM, CDR2 ANQGSEA. The V gene lost 7 bases and the J gene lost 6 bases, with 21 bases spanning the gap. CDR3 length equals 15 residues. The CDR3 nucleotides are TGCAGCGCACTACTCTACACAGGGATGGCCGGGGAGCTGTTTTTT. It codes for CSALLYTGMAGELFF.

The chain combines TRBV4-3 with TRBJ2-5; tentatively, D is TRBD2 (5 bases). V lost 0 bases to trimming and J lost 3 bases, with 8 bases between them. The CDR3 has 14 amino acids. Germline loops: CDR1 LGHNA, CDR2 YSLEER. The CDR3 bases are TGCGCCAGCAGCCAAGATATGGGAGAAGAGACCCAGTACTTC. Its protein product is CASSQDMGEETQYF.

V and J are TRBV7-3 and TRBJ2-7, with D uncertain. V was trimmed by 5 bases and J by 4 bases, leaving 12 bases between them. Germline CDR1 and CDR2: SGHTA and FQGTGA. The CDR3 is made up of 13 amino acids. In nucleotides, the CDR3 is TGTGCCAGCAGCCTAGACCTCGGGTACGAGCAGTACTTC. Its translation is CASSLDLGYEQYF.

The V gene is TRBV28, the J gene TRBJ1-6; a possible D gene is TRBD1 (5 bases). The CDR3 sequence is 17 residues long. V gave up 1 base and J gave up 2 bases, with 12 bases separating them. Germline CDR1 MDHEN, CDR2 SYDVKM. The chain's CDR3 is CASSLSGLETYNSPLHF. The CDR3 coding sequence is TGTGCCAGCAGTTTATCAGGGTTGGAGACCTATAATTCACCCCTCCACTTT.

J is TRBJ1-4 and V is TRBV4-2; D is ambiguous. Trimming removed 0 bases from V and 6 bases from J, with 14 bases in between. In germline, CDR1 is LGHNA, CDR2 YNFKEQ. The CDR3 is made up of 16 amino acids. CDR3 DNA: TGTGCCAGCAGCCAAGACGGTCGAATTCTACATGAAAAACTGTTTTTT. Amino acids: CASSQDGRILHEKLFF.